The subject of this entry is one T cell receptor beta chain. Time point meaning: peripheral blood 6 weeks after treatment start. This sample stems from a study of PD-L1 blockade in urothelial cancer. Turning to the study itself: Male sex and bladder-origin urothelial cancer were recorded for about 85% of the roughly 30 patients. At 3 weeks after treatment start (second dose) and again at 6 weeks, blood was analyzed. A median blood sample held 141,255 T cells and tens of thousands of unique TCRs.

Synthetic spike-ins, TCR analog templates, were added into each PCR. Assay: immunoSEQ multiplex PCR; the TCRdb copy retains only in-frame clones and omits some. The data hold roughly 120,000 clones, with approximately 90% observed a single time. The sample consisted of PBMCs, taken around atezolizumab (anti-PD-L1) treatment. This sequence originates from a man between 60 and 75 years old with urothelial cancer.

Written as DNA, the CDR3 is TGCGCCAGCAGCCTGACTAGCGGGGCGGGCGCGCAGTATTTT. This sequence encodes CASSLTSGAGAQYF. V usage is TRBV5-1 and J usage is TRBJ2-3; the match to TRBD2 covers 11 bases. The V segment lost 4 bases and the J segment 10 bases; nucleotides outside the gene matches: 8. The CDR3 is made up of 14 amino acids. The germline CDR1 and CDR2 sequences are SGHRS and YFSETQ.